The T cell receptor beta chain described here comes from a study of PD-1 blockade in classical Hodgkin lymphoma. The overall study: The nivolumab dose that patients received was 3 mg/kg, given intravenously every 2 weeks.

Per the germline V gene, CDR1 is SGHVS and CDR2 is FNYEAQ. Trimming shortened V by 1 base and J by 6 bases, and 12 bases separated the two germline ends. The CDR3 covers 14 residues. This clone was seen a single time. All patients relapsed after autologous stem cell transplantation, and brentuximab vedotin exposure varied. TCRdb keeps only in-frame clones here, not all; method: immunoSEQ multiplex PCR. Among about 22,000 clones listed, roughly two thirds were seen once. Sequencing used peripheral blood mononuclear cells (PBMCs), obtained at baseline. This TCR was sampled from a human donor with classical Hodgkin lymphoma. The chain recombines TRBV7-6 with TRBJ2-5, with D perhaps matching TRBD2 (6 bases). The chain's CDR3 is CASSLVGGEQTQYF. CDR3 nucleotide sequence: TGTGCCAGCAGCTTAGTGGGAGGCGAACAGACCCAGTACTTC.